This TCR beta chain was retrieved from a study of T cells in Graves' hyperthyroidism and ophthalmopathy. Notes on the study in general: Most clonotypes expanded in the thyroid (above 0.001) were also present in blood.

Uncontrolled infection, other autoimmune disease, pregnancy or lactation barred patients from enrollment. With regard to this clonotype: Its antigen is still unknown. A much larger clonotype is one base distant, so this may be a read error.

Amplified TCR beta CDR3 regions came from RNA transcripts. First-round RT-PCR with HTBI primers amplified the TCR CDR3 region. TCRdb independently ran MiXCR on the multiplex PCR reads; one entry per CDR3 protein. This table holds hundreds of thousands of distinct CDR3 sequences, about 45% found once. Germline CDR1 and CDR2: KGHDR and SFDVKD. The CDR3 totals 13 residues. The sequencing sample was made of peripheral blood or thyroid tissue (not recorded which). The V call is TRBV24-1, the J call TRBJ1-2; D gene uncertain. This TCR was sampled from a woman between 18 and 29 years old with Graves' hyperthyroidism. The CDR3 sequence is CATSDETNYGFTF. The CDR3 DNA reads as TGTGCCACCAGTGATGAGACTAACTATGGCTTCACCTTC.